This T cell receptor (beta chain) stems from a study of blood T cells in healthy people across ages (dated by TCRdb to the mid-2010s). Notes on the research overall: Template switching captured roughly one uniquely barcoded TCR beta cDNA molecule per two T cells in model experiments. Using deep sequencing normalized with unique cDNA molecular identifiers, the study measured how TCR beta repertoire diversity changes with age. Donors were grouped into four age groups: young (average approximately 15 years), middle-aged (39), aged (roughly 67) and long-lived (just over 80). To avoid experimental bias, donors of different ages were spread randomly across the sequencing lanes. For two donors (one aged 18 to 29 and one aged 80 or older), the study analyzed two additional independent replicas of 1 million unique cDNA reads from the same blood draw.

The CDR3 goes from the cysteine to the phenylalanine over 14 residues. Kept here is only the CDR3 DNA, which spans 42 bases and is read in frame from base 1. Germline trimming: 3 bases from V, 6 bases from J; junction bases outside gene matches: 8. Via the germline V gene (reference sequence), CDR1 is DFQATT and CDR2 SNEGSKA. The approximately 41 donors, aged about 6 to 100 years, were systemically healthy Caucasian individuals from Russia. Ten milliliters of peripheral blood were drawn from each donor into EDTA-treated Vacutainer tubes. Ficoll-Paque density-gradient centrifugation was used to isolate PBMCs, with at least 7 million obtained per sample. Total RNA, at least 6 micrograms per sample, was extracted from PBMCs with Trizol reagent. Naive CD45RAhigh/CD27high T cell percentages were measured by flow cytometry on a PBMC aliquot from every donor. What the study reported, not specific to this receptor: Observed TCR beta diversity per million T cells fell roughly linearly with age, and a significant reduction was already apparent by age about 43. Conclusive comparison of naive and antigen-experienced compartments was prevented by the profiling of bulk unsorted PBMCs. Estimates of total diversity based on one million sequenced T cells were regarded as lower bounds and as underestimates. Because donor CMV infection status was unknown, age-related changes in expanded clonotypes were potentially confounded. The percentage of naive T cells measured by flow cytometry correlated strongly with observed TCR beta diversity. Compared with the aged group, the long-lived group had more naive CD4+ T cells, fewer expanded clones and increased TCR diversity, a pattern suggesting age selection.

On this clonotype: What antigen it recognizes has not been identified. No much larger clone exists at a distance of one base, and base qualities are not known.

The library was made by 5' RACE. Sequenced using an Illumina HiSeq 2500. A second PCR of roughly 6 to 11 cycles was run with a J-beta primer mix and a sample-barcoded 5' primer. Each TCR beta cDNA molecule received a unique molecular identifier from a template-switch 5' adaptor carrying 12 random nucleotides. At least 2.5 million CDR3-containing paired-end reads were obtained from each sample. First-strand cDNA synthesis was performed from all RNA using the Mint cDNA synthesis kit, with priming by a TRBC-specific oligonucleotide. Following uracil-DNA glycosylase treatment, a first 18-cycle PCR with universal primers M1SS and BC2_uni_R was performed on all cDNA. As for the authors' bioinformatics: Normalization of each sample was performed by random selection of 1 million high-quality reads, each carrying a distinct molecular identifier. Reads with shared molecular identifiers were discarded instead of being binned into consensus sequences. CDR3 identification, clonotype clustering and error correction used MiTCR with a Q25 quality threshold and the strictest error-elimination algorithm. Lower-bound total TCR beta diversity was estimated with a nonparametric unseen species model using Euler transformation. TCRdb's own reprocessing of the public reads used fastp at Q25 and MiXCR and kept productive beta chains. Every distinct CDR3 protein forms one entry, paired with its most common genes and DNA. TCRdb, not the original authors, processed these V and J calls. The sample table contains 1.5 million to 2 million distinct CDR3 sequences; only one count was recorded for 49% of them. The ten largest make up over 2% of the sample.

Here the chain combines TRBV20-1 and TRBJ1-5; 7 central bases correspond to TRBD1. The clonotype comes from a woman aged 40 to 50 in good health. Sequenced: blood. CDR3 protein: CSASTNRGSQPQHF. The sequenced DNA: TGCAGTGCTAGCACCAACAGGGGATCTCAGCCCCAGCATTTT.